These 6 T cell receptor beta chains came from one sample sequenced in a study of cytomegalovirus exposure and HLA in healthy donors. This PCR relied on a set of 60 Vbeta primers and 13 Jbeta primers. Measured with immunoSEQ multiplex PCR; TCRdb has only the in-frame clones, and not every one. This repertoire comprises 110,000 to 150,000 clones; its ten largest clones make up about 0.96%. Sequencing used PBMCs. The receptors shown here come from a male donor in good health and CMV-seronegative.

The chain links TRBV4-2 to TRBJ1-2, with a tentative D call TRBD1 (5 bases). CDR1 is LGHNA, CDR2 YNFKEQ, per germline. The CDR3 is 16 residues long. Trimming shortened V by 1 base and J by 4 bases, and 16 bases separated the two germline ends. The CDR3 nucleotides read TGTGCCAGCAGCCAAGCGAATAAGGGGCTGGGCTATGGCTACACCTTC. Its protein product is CASSQANKGLGYGYTF.

The chain uses TRBV7-9 and TRBJ1-5; 7 positions match TRBD1. Germline CDR1 and CDR2: SEHNR and FQNEAQ (reference sequence). The CDR3 length is 15 residues. Trimming took 1 base from V and 4 from J; bases not matched to a gene: 4. Here the CDR3 reads CASSLGPDRNQPQHF. The CDR3 region has the DNA TGTGCCAGCAGCTTAGGGCCGGACAGGAATCAGCCCCAGCATTTT.

The chain uses TRBV5-1 and TRBJ1-2; 7 positions agree with TRBD1. Germline values: CDR1 SGHRS, CDR2 YFSETQ. The CDR3 has 15 amino acids. V was pared by 2 bases and J by 7 bases, with 11 bases of the junction left unmatched. Here the CDR3 DNA reads TGCGCCAGCAGCTTAGTACAGGGGTATGCCGTTGGCTACACCTTC. Amino acids: CASSLVQGYAVGYTF.

The chain recombines TRBV6-1 with TRBJ1-2; tentative D call: TRBD1 (5 bases). This CDR3 has 13 residues. Between the trimmed V and J ends, which lost 4 bases and 2 bases, there was a span of 8 bases. Per the germline V gene, CDR1 is MNHNS and CDR2 is SASEGT. For the CDR3, the DNA is TGTGCCAGCAGTGTAGACAGAAACTATGGCTACACCTTC. Translated: CASSVDRNYGYTF.

Regarding this clone: In the same sample, other DNA sequences code for this CDR3. The chain recombines TRBV19 with TRBJ1-1; 7 bases align to TRBD1. Germline loops: CDR1 LNHDA, CDR2 SQIVND (reference sequence). The CDR3 consists of 13 residues. Unmatched junction bases numbered 2, after V lost 3 bases and J lost 4 bases. The CDR3 sequence: CASSIDRVTEAFF. As DNA, the CDR3 is TGTGCCAGTAGTATCGACAGGGTCACTGAAGCTTTCTTT.

The CDR3 DNA follows: TGTGCCAGCAGCTTAGGGAGGGGAGAAGAGACCCAGTACTTC. Protein sequence: CASSLGRGEETQYF. This chain uses TRBV7-9 with TRBJ2-5, with TRBD2 as a possible D gene (6 bases). The V and J ends lost 1 base and 3 bases respectively, with 9 bases between them. Germline CDR1 and CDR2: SEHNR and FQNEAQ (reference sequence). The CDR3 is made up of 14 amino acids. The full variable domain, in which reference TRBV7-9 and TRBJ2-5 provide the parts outside the CDR3, is DTGVSQNPRHKITKRGQNVTFRCDPISEHNRLYWYRQTLGQGPEFLTYFQNEAQLEKSRLLSDRFSAERPKGSFSTLEIQRTEQGDSAMYLCASSLGRGEETQYFGPGTRLLVL.